Listed below are T cell receptor beta chains from one sample, sequenced in a study of T-cell reconstitution after alpha-beta-depleted transplantation in children. TCRdb reprocessed the PCR reads via MiXCR and lists one record per CDR3 protein. The table shows 400,000 to 500,000 distinct CDR3 sequences, with about 11% occurring only once. The sequencing here drew on PBMCs from the stem cell graft donor, taken from the stem cell graft. Receptors originate from a human donor who donated a stem cell graft to a child with acute myeloid leukemia. Both conserved end residues are part of each CDR3.

j_call | v_call | cdr3_aa
TRBJ2-1 | TRBV14 | CASSMAGWNEQFF
TRBJ2-5 | TRBV5-1 | CATGTSGRAETQYF
TRBJ2-5 | TRBV5-1 | CASSLGRTGWTETQYF
TRBJ2-5 | TRBV20-1 | CSAGTSGSVGETQYF
TRBJ2-1 | TRBV7-8 | CASSFKTSLNEQFF
TRBJ2-2 | TRBV27 | CASSLSNPGATGELFF
TRBJ1-5 | TRBV5-6 | CAMGRGLLCLSNQPQHF
TRBJ1-2 | TRBV5-1 | CASTDRADYGYTF
TRBJ2-5 | TRBV9 | CASTQAGGQETQYF
TRBJ1-2 | TRBV25-1 | CASSEQGRRDYGYTF
TRBJ2-6 | TRBV27 | CASSLIGTGANVLTF
TRBJ2-3 | TRBV5-6 | CASSLRWVATDTQYF
TRBJ1-3 | TRBV7-6 | CASSLSESGSGNTIYF
TRBJ2-1 | TRBV2 | CASSESAGVTNEQFF
TRBJ2-6 | TRBV7-9 | CASRQGALQFGANVLTF
TRBJ2-1 | TRBV20-1 | CSAIDLAGINEQFF
TRBJ2-5 | TRBV3-1 | CASSRDITETQYF
TRBJ2-3 | TRBV30 | CAWRTGRTQYF
TRBJ2-7 | TRBV20-1 | CSARDVSSYEQYF
TRBJ2-3 | TRBV11-2 | CASSLDGGGGAGDTQYF
TRBJ2-1 | TRBV20-1 | CSARVDGNEQFF
TRBJ2-7 | TRBV5-4 | CASSPTGTGGHEQYF
TRBJ1-2 | TRBV27 | CASSLSQNYGYTF
TRBJ1-1 | TRBV12-3/TRBV12-4 | CASSPGTVKAFF
TRBJ2-1 | TRBV5-1 | CASSLEGQGRDEQFF
TRBJ2-1 | TRBV4-1 | CASSQEAAPSSYNEQFF
TRBJ1-1 | TRBV5-8 | CASSPHTEAFF
TRBJ1-1 | TRBV7-9 | CASSSRVAQGANEAFF
TRBJ2-1 | TRBV6-4 | CASSDTSGGTILQFF
TRBJ2-7 | TRBV6-2/TRBV6-3 | CASSYSRLALVEQYF
TRBJ1-2 | TRBV7-2 | CASSSLPDSNYGYTF
TRBJ2-3 | TRBV12-3/TRBV12-4 | CASRVMTGGNTDTQYF
TRBJ2-7 | TRBV29-1 | CSVEAYTSGRRYEQYF
TRBJ1-2 | TRBV5-6 | CASSLTGTGSRYGYTF
TRBJ2-3 | TRBV6-1 | CASSPVLRADTQYF
TRBJ2-3 | TRBV11-1 | CASSSRGASGSSTDTQYF
TRBJ2-7 | TRBV29-1 | CSVSGTSGRPSYEQYF
TRBJ2-3 | TRBV5-1 | CASREQSGGSTDTQYF
TRBJ1-1 | TRBV7-9 | CASSGGEAFF
TRBJ1-4 | TRBV25-1 | CASRPTGGGDEKLFF
TRBJ2-5 | TRBV15 | CATSRGLAGDETQYF
TRBJ2-2 | TRBV6-5 | CASSYGRDLGELFF
TRBJ2-5 | TRBV7-9 | CASSPGQGGVGQETQYF
TRBJ2-1 | TRBV27 | CASKLVGLGNEQFF
TRBJ2-5 | TRBV7-9 | CASSFAGTERETQYF
TRBJ2-7 | TRBV20-1 | CSAYTSGRPSYEQYF